This T cell receptor beta chain derives from a study of T-cell reconstitution after alpha-beta-depleted transplantation in children. This clonotype was detected only a few times. Unique molecular identifiers tagged the TCRbeta library. TCRdb re-called the PCR reads with MiXCR, one entry per CDR3 protein. Among 490,000 or so distinct CDR3 sequences, roughly an eighth were seen once, and the ten largest hold over 5.5%. The source material was PBMCs from the stem cell graft donor, sampled from the stem cell graft. The sequence came from a human donor who donated a stem cell graft to a child with combined immunodeficiency.

CDR3 in DNA: TGTGCCAGCAGCGCCGAGACTAGTTGGAACGAGCAGTACTTC. Encoded protein: CASSAETSWNEQYF. The chain employs TRBV7-9 and TRBJ2-7; TRBD2 is a possible D gene (6 bases). CDR3 size: 14 residues. Germline CDR1 and CDR2: SEHNR and FQNEAQ (reference sequence). V was cut by 5 bases and J by 5 bases, with 16 bases left in between.